What follows are 8 T cell receptor beta chains derived from one specimen sequenced in a study of T cells in Graves' hyperthyroidism and ophthalmopathy. Authors of the study amplified TCR beta CDR3 regions from RNA transcripts. Carried out on the TCR CDR3, a first-round RT-PCR used the HTBI primer set. TCRdb re-called the multiplex PCR reads through MiXCR, storing one row per CDR3 protein. Of about 320,000 distinct CDR3 sequences in the sample, 16% are singletons; the top ten hold around 35%. Material: blood. The source is a man aged 25-45 years with Graves' hyperthyroidism.

This clonotype was counted ten times or more. The V call is TRBV9, the J call TRBJ2-1; the match to TRBD2 covers 7 bases. The ends lost 0 bases at V and 7 bases at J; junction bases unmatched: 4. In germline, CDR1 is SGDLS, CDR2 YYNGEE. There are 14 residues in the CDR3. For the CDR3, the DNA is TGTGCCAGCAGCGTAGGCGGGAGTAGGAATGAGCAGTTCTTC. This encodes CASSVGGSRNEQFF. The full variable domain, completed using reference TRBV9 and TRBJ2-1, is DSGVTQTPKHLITATGQRVTLRCSPRSGDLSVYWYQQSLDQGLQFLIQYYNGEERAKGNILERFSAQQFPDLHSELNLSSLELGDSALYFCASSVGGSRNEQFFGPGTRLTVL.

Turning to this clonotype: A much more abundant neighbour one base away suggests this may be a read error. This rearrangement joins TRBV3-1 to TRBJ2-1; D is perhaps TRBD2 (5 bases). With 3 bases removed from V and 5 bases from J, the gap between germline ends came to 11 bases. Germline CDR1 and CDR2: LGHDT and YNNKEL (reference sequence). The length of the CDR3 is 14 residues. The CDR3 protein is CASSQAVGDNEQFF. The CDR3 DNA follows: TGTGCCAGCAGCCAGGCTGTCGGGGACAATGAGCAGTTCTTC.

The genes are TRBV9 and TRBJ2-2, with a weak D call TRBD2 (5 bases). Trimming took off 5 bases at V and 0 bases at J, with 8 bases between the two ends. The CDR3 has 14 amino acids. Looked up from germline, CDR1 is SGDLS and CDR2 is YYNGEE. The CDR3 protein is CASRDFANTGELFF. In nucleotides, the CDR3 is TGTGCCAGCAGGGACTTCGCGAACACCGGGGAGCTGTTTTTT.

This clonotype has at least ten counts. The V and J genes are TRBV28 and TRBJ1-1; D remains unclear. Germline V gene lookup returns CDR1 MDHEN and CDR2 SYDVKM. The CDR3 is 14 residues long. V lost 6 bases and J 6 bases, leaving 17 bases between the germline ends. The CDR3 reads CASRLDGPNSEAFF. The CDR3 DNA reads TGTGCCAGCAGGTTGGACGGTCCCAACTCTGAAGCTTTCTTT.

This clonotype appeared many times. DNA of the CDR3: TGTGCCTGGAGTGTACTTTCAGGGCTTGATGGCTACACCTTC. Its translation is CAWSVLSGLDGYTF. This sequence joins TRBV30 and TRBJ1-2, with D perhaps matching TRBD1 (5 bases). Germline lookup yields CDR1 GTSNPN and CDR2 SVGIG (reference sequence). V was shortened by 0 bases and J by 6 bases, with 14 bases between the two germline ends. The CDR3 loop spans 14 amino acids.

This clonotype was seen more than once but under ten times. The chain has TRBV20-1 and TRBJ1-1; 9 nucleotides match TRBD1. V trimming: 5 bases; J trimming: 6 bases; junction bases outside the gene matches: 7. This CDR3 spans 13 amino acids. CDR1 and CDR2 (germline): DFQATT, SNEGSKA (reference sequence). CDR3 bases: TGCAGTGCTGTTACAGGGGGCTATGCTGAAGCTTTCTTT. This translates into CSAVTGGYAEAFF.

This clonotype was seen at least ten times. The J gene is TRBJ1-5, the V gene TRBV28, with no clear D. Trimming removed 6 bases at V and 0 bases at J, with 15 bases between. Per the germline V gene, CDR1 is MDHEN and CDR2 is SYDVKM. The CDR3 runs 16 residues. The CDR3 region is CASRTFEGGSNQPQHF. DNA of the CDR3: TGTGCCAGCAGGACATTTGAGGGCGGTAGCAATCAGCCCCAGCATTTT.

This clonotype was seen a handful of times. The V and J genes are TRBV24-1 and TRBJ1-5; D not resolved. The CDR3 consists of 15 residues. The V end was cut by 3 bases, the J end by 4 bases, with 12 bases between. Germline-derived CDR1 and CDR2 are KGHDR and SFDVKD. CDR3 nucleotide sequence: TGTGCCACCAGTGATCCAGGACGGCCTAATCAGCCCCAGCATTTT. Translating gives CATSDPGRPNQPQHF.